This paragraph reports one T cell receptor beta chain. No antigen is known for it. The data were obtained in a study of beta chain features in type 1 diabetes. Study in general: Age, gender, cell numbers and subset yield matched between patients and controls. Summed over all samples, the examined sorted cells came to 95 million to 120 million. Broader study findings: Researchers report that Type 1 diabetes patients had moderately but significantly shorter TCRB CDR3s across all four CD4+ subsets.

The CDR3 is made up of 14 amino acids. Per the germline V gene, CDR1 is SGDLS and CDR2 is YYNGEE. V shed 0 bases and J shed 10 bases, with 13 bases lying between them. cDNA synthesis used the whole RNA isolate, giving expressed TCRB sequences. TCRdb's table, derived via immunoSEQ multiplex PCR, lists solely in-frame clones and lacks some. The sample lists 240,000 or so clones; 68% were seen once. Every donor had blood drawn once into heparin, approximately 110 mL on average. Sequencing input: naive CD4+ T cells from blood. The chain carries TRBV9 and TRBJ1-4, with a tentative D call TRBD1 (5 bases). The TCR originated in a man aged 30 to 45 in good health. CDR3 nucleotides: TGTGCCAGCAGCGTAGAAGGGACGTCTGGAAAACTGTTTTTT. Translating it yields CASSVEGTSGKLFF.